The 7 T cell receptor beta chains below were found in one sample sequenced in a study of cytomegalovirus exposure and HLA in healthy donors. PCR used 60 Vbeta primers and 13 Jbeta primers. Repertoires were generated with immunoSEQ multiplex PCR, while TCRdb's copy carries only in-frame clones and drops some. Listed are about 99,000 clones; less than 4.5% falls within the top ten. The sequencing sample was made of PBMCs. The receptors were sampled from a middle-aged man in good health and CMV-seronegative.

This rearrangement joins TRBV5-3 to TRBJ2-1; TRBD2 agrees at 8 bases. TRBV5-3 is classed as an ORF, of uncertain function. The length of the CDR3 is 18 residues. The ends lost 0 bases at V and 0 bases at J; junction bases unmatched: 8. CDR3 in DNA: TGTGCCAGAAGCTTGGCGAAAGCGGGAGCCCCCTCCTACAATGAGCAGTTCTTC. It yields the protein CARSLAKAGAPSYNEQFF.

The V gene is TRBV11-2, the J gene TRBJ2-3, with 12 positions matching TRBD2. V lost 1 base to trimming and J lost 0 bases; unmatched junction nucleotides: 5. This CDR3 contains 18 residues. Germline CDR1 and CDR2: SGHAT and FQNNGV. DNA for the CDR3: TGTGCCAGCAGCTTAGCTAGCGGGGGGGGGCTTAGCACAGATACGCAGTATTTT. Translation gives CASSLASGGGLSTDTQYF.

The V gene is TRBV30, the J gene TRBJ1-3; 8 nucleotides align to TRBD1. The CDR3 sequence is 15 residues long. Germline CDR1 is GTSNPN and CDR2 is SVGIG (reference sequence). The junction had 8 bases not matched to a gene; V was cut back by 5 bases and J by 2 bases. CDR3 in amino acids: CAWGDRLLTGNTIYF. The DNA of the CDR3 is TGTGCCTGGGGGGACAGGCTATTAACTGGAAACACCATATATTTT.

This rearrangement joins TRBV5-1 to TRBJ2-7, with 7 bases aligning to TRBD1. Germline CDR1 is SGHRS and CDR2 is YFSETQ. V shed 1 base, J shed 4 bases, and the junction held 11 bases outside the gene matches. The CDR3 extends over 16 amino acids. The CDR3 DNA is TGCGCCAGCAGCTTGCTCCCTCGGGACAGAATATACGAGCAGTACTTC. This sequence encodes CASSLLPRDRIYEQYF.

The chain combines TRBV7-6 with TRBJ2-7; D is possibly TRBD1 (5 bases). With 0 bases removed from V and 5 bases from J, the gap between germline ends came to 14 bases. Per the germline V gene, CDR1 is SGHVS and CDR2 is FNYEAQ. CDR3 size: 15 residues. This CDR3 is CASSLALGPLHEQYF. In DNA form, the CDR3 reads TGTGCCAGCAGCTTAGCGTTGGGGCCCCTCCACGAGCAGTACTTC.

The V and J genes are TRBV4-1 and TRBJ2-7; no definite D call. Trimming shortened V by 2 bases and J by 0 bases, and 8 bases separated the two germline ends. Germline assignment: CDR1 MGHRA and CDR2 YSYEKL. This CDR3 has 14 amino acids. The CDR3 bases are TGCGCCAGCAGCCAAAGCGCGGACTCCTACGAGCAGTACTTC. Translated: CASSQSADSYEQYF.

The rearrangement links TRBV6-5 to TRBJ2-3, with D possibly TRBD1 on 6 matching bases. Germline V gene data show CDR1 as MNHEY and CDR2 as SVGAGI. V was trimmed by 2 bases and J by 2 bases, leaving 11 bases between them. The CDR3 consists of 15 residues. In DNA form, the CDR3 reads TGTGCCAGCAGTTACGGGCAGGGGACCACAGATACGCAGTATTTT. It specifies CASSYGQGTTDTQYF.